The present entry profiles one T cell receptor beta chain with its context. Both 60 Vbeta primers and 13 Jbeta primers went into the PCR. Repertoires were generated with immunoSEQ multiplex PCR, while TCRdb's copy carries only in-frame clones and drops some. The sample contains about 150,000 clones, roughly 70% of which appear only once. This record comes from a study of cytomegalovirus exposure and HLA in healthy donors. Study-wide background: Membership in the Caucasian-associated ancestry cluster was found for around four fifths of 300 to 400 genotyped donors.

The CDR3 runs to 14 residues. Germline V gives CDR1 SEHNR, CDR2 FQNEAQ (reference sequence). V was clipped by 2 bases and J by 3 bases, with 10 bases between them. This sequence originates from a man aged 25 to 40 in good health and CMV-seronegative. The chain has TRBV7-9 and TRBJ1-2; TRBD1 is a possible D gene (5 bases). Sequenced sample: PBMCs. CDR3 amino acids: CASSLPGYDYGYTF. CDR3 nucleotide sequence: TGTGCCAGCAGCTTACCAGGGTATGACTATGGCTACACCTTC. Filled out from reference TRBV7-9 and TRBJ1-2, the complete variable domain reads DTGVSQNPRHKITKRGQNVTFRCDPISEHNRLYWYRQTLGQGPEFLTYFQNEAQLEKSRLLSDRFSAERPKGSFSTLEIQRTEQGDSAMYLCASSLPGYDYGYTFGSGTRLTVV.